The 17 T cell receptor beta chains below were found in one sample sequenced in a study of T cells in Graves' hyperthyroidism and ophthalmopathy. Authors of the study amplified TCR beta CDR3 regions from RNA transcripts. In the first-round RT-PCR of the TCR CDR3, the HTBI primer set was used. Each CDR3 protein is one row after TCRdb ran MiXCR on the multiplex PCR reads. The data show about 210,000 distinct CDR3 sequences, roughly 18% seen once. Material: blood. These receptors all stem from a man between 50 and 59 years old with Graves' hyperthyroidism.

This clonotype was observed many times. The chain couples TRBV20-1 to TRBJ1-1; 8 bases map to TRBD1. The CDR3 consists of 15 residues. Germline CDR1 DFQATT, CDR2 SNEGSKA (reference sequence). V was pared by 0 bases and J by 5 bases, with 8 bases of the junction left unmatched. Written as DNA, the CDR3 is TGCAGTGCTAGAGATCCGGGATACAGGGGGACTGAAGCTTTCTTT. Amino acids: CSARDPGYRGTEAFF.

This chain connects TRBV5-4 to TRBJ2-1; perhaps TRBD2 as D (6 bases). The V end lost 4 bases, the J end lost 5 bases, and 13 bases lay between the germline ends. The CDR3 consists of 14 residues. Per the germline V gene, CDR1 is SGHNT and CDR2 is YYREEE (reference sequence). The CDR3 bases are TGTGCCAGCAGCATAAAGGGACTCCACAATGAGCAGTTCTTC. Its protein is CASSIKGLHNEQFF.

This clonotype was seen at least ten times. J is TRBJ2-1 and V is TRBV11-2; TRBD1 is a possible D gene (6 bases). The CDR3 extends over 14 amino acids. Per the germline V gene, CDR1 is SGHAT and CDR2 is FQNNGV. V gave up 2 bases and J gave up 6 bases, with 11 bases separating them. The CDR3 sequence is CASSLLTGGNEQFF. The CDR3 DNA reads as TGTGCCAGCAGCTTATTGACAGGCGGCAATGAGCAGTTCTTC.

The V call is TRBV6-1, the J call TRBJ1-5, with TRBD1 as a possible D gene (5 bases). Trimming stripped 6 bases from V and 0 bases from J, with 9 bases between. The length of the CDR3 is 14 residues. Germline CDR1 reads MNHNS; CDR2 reads SASEGT. CDR3 in amino acids: CASRGPDSNQPQHF. The CDR3 nucleotides are TGTGCCAGCAGGGGGCCTGATAGCAATCAGCCCCAGCATTTT.

This clonotype turned up a few times. The chain has TRBV6-1 and TRBJ2-3; possible D gene TRBD2, 5 bases. CDR1 is MNHNS, CDR2 SASEGT, per germline. The CDR3 loop spans 11 amino acids. V was pared by 6 bases and J by 10 bases, with 11 bases between. CDR3 sequence reads: CASSWTQAQYF. The CDR3, as DNA: TGTGCCAGCAGCTGGACTCAGGCGCAGTATTTT.

The chain has TRBV28 and TRBJ2-7; maybe TRBD1 (6 bases). Germline CDR1 is MDHEN and CDR2 is SYDVKM. V dropped 3 bases and J dropped 7 bases, with 10 bases sitting between them. The CDR3 sequence is 12 residues long. The CDR3 DNA sequence: TGTGCCAGCAGTTTCACTCAGGGGGAGCAGTACTTC. It yields the protein CASSFTQGEQYF.

This clonotype has just a few counts. The rearrangement uses TRBV5-1 and TRBJ2-3, with 11 positions matching TRBD2. CDR3 size: 16 residues. In germline, CDR1 is SGHRS, CDR2 YFSETQ. With 0 bases clipped from V and 2 bases from J, the junction kept 2 bases outside the gene matches. CDR3 protein: CASSLVAGGYTDTQYF. The CDR3 coding sequence is TGCGCCAGCAGCTTGGTAGCGGGAGGGTACACAGATACGCAGTATTTT.

This clonotype was found many times. The chain joins TRBV2 to TRBJ2-3; TRBD2 aligns across 7 bases. The germline gives CDR1 SNHLY, CDR2 FYNNEI. Trimming cost V 7 bases and J 0 bases; bases outside gene matches: 4. There are 14 residues in the CDR3. The CDR3 reads CASKERDSTDTQYF. In DNA form, the CDR3 reads TGTGCCAGCAAAGAGCGGGACAGCACAGATACGCAGTATTTT.

This clonotype showed up many times. V is TRBV28 and J is TRBJ2-1, with 8 bases aligning to TRBD1. The CDR3 runs 15 residues. V gave up 5 bases and J gave up 7 bases; unmatched junction bases: 10. Germline V gene sequence: CDR1 MDHEN, CDR2 SYDVKM. The CDR3 DNA sequence: TGTGCCAGCAGTCTGATACCGGGACAGGAGAATGAGCAGTTCTTC. Translated, it gives CASSLIPGQENEQFF.

The gene calls are TRBV11-2 and TRBJ2-1; 8 bases align to TRBD2. Germline CDR1 and CDR2: SGHAT and FQNNGV. After removal of 1 base from V and 7 bases from J, the junction contained 3 bases not matched to a gene. CDR3 size: 14 residues. Written as DNA, the CDR3 is TGTGCCAGCAGCTTAGGGTCGGGGGGGAATGAGCAGTTCTTC. As protein: CASSLGSGGNEQFF.

This clonotype was seen at least ten times. The chain couples TRBV11-2 to TRBJ2-7; D possibly matches TRBD1 or TRBD2 (6 bases each). Looked up from germline, CDR1 is SGHAT and CDR2 is FQNNGV. Trimming pared 5 bases from V and 4 bases from J, leaving 18 bases between. This CDR3 comprises 15 residues. The CDR3 loop is CASSISRGPLYEQYF. The CDR3 bases are TGTGCCAGCAGCATAAGCCGGGGGCCCCTGTACGAGCAGTACTTC. Supplemented by reference TRBV11-2 and TRBJ2-7, the full variable domain reads EAGVAQSPRYKIIEKRQSVAFWCNPISGHATLYWYQQILGQGPKLLIQFQNNGVVDDSQLPKDRFSAERLKGVDSTLKIQPAKLEDSAVYLCASSISRGPLYEQYFGPGTRLTVT.

The chain carries TRBV7-6 and TRBJ2-3; D ambiguous. The CDR3 has 13 residues. Per the germline V gene, CDR1 is SGHVS and CDR2 is FNYEAQ. Trimming pared 4 bases from V and 1 base from J, leaving 6 bases between. The chain's CDR3 is CASSSLRTDTQYF. The CDR3 nucleotides are TGTGCCAGCAGCTCACTACGCACAGATACGCAGTATTTT.

This clonotype came up a few times. The chain recombines TRBV24-1 with TRBJ1-3; tentatively, D is TRBD1 (5 bases). The V end was cut by 4 bases, the J end by 4 bases, with 10 bases between. Germline V gene data show CDR1 as KGHDR and CDR2 as SFDVKD. The CDR3 is 14 amino acids. This CDR3 reads CATSDPQVGNTIYF. In DNA, the CDR3 is TGTGCCACCAGTGACCCACAGGTCGGAAACACCATATATTTT.

The chain combines TRBV28 with TRBJ2-6, with 8 bases matching TRBD1. Unmatched junction bases numbered 9, after V lost 5 bases and J lost 3 bases. Germline V gives CDR1 MDHEN, CDR2 SYDVKM. The length of the CDR3 is 17 residues. CDR3 residues: CASSPGQGSFGANVLTF. DNA for the CDR3: TGTGCCAGCAGTCCTGGACAGGGATCGTTTGGGGCCAACGTCCTGACTTTC.

Comments on this clonotype: A much bigger clone sits one base away, suggesting this may be a read error. This rearrangement joins TRBV2 to TRBJ2-2, with D possibly matching TRBD2 (5 bases). The CDR3 runs to 15 residues. Trimming took 3 bases from V and 4 from J, leaving 12 bases between them. CDR1 is SNHLY, CDR2 FYNNEI, per germline. The CDR3 DNA is TGTGCCAGCAGTGAGTTAGCGCGCCGCACCGGGGAGCTGTTTTTT. This translates into CASSELARRTGELFF. Combining the CDR3 with reference TRBV2 and TRBJ2-2 gives the whole variable domain EPEVTQTPSHQVTQMGQEVILRCVPISNHLYFYWYRQILGQKVEFLVSFYNNEISEKSEIFDDQFSVERPDGSNFTLKIRSTKLEDSAMYFCASSELARRTGELFFGEGSRLTVL.

The chain couples TRBV3-1 to TRBJ2-1; D possibly corresponds to TRBD2 (6 bases). The ends were cut back, 0 bases at V and 12 bases at J, with 18 bases in the middle. This CDR3 region has 15 residues. Looked up from germline, CDR1 is LGHDT and CDR2 is YNNKEL (reference sequence). The CDR3: CASSQDSIATSRQFF. The CDR3 DNA is TGTGCCAGCAGCCAAGATAGTATAGCTACTAGCCGGCAGTTCTTC.

V is TRBV20-1 and J is TRBJ1-1, with TRBD1 as a possible D gene (5 bases). The CDR3 runs 12 residues. V lost 6 bases and J lost 2, with 10 bases in between. CDR1 is DFQATT, CDR2 SNEGSKA, per germline (reference sequence). The CDR3 sequence is CSAADSNTEAFF. The CDR3, as DNA: TGCAGTGCCGCTGACAGCAACACTGAAGCTTTCTTT.